The entry below gives a single T cell receptor (beta chain) sequence along with its context. The data originate from a study of blood T cell repertoires in COVID-19. In the study overall: The study drew acute and convalescent COVID-19 samples from the United States, Italy and Spain.

In the source study's methods: Cell counts per sample came from amplifying reference gene primers. TCRdb keeps only in-frame clones here, not all; method: immunoSEQ multiplex PCR. V and J calls and clone size are copied from that table; D and trimming were computed from the DNA. The repertoire includes approximately 86,000 clones, about 85% of them detected once, and nearly 3.5% sits in the top ten. Germline values: CDR1 LGHDT, CDR2 YNNKEL (reference sequence). The CDR3 spans 18 residues. Trimming left V 1 base short and J 7 bases short, with 23 bases between. The TCR sequence derives from a man aged 45-65 years with acute or convalescent COVID-19. V usage is TRBV3-1 (or the pseudogene TRBV3-2) and J usage is TRBJ1-5; D not certain. The sample was peripheral blood. The CDR3 sequence is CASSQVKTKLGAIQPQHF. The CDR3 region has the DNA TGTGCCAGCAGCCAAGTAAAAACGAAATTAGGAGCGATACAGCCCCAGCATTTT.